This TCR beta chain comes out of a study of cytomegalovirus exposure and HLA in healthy donors. Germline assignment: CDR1 SGHNT and CDR2 YYREEE (reference sequence). The CDR3 loop spans 17 amino acids. V was shortened by 2 bases and J by 1 base, with 13 bases between the two germline ends. TCRdb's table, derived via immunoSEQ multiplex PCR, lists solely in-frame clones and lacks some. Of about 140,000 clones detected, about 86% appear once; the ten largest clones hold approximately 7.5%. This clone was counted a single time. The source of this sequence is a woman in her late teens or twenties in good health and CMV-seropositive. V usage is TRBV5-4 and J usage is TRBJ2-6, with D perhaps matching TRBD1 (6 bases). The sample was PBMCs. CDR3 nucleotide sequence: TGTGCCAGCAGCTTCTCTTACAGGGATTCTGGGGCCAACGTCCTGACTTTC. It yields the protein CASSFSYRDSGANVLTF.